This entry lists 23 T cell receptor beta chains sequenced from one sample in a study of PD-1 blockade in classical Hodgkin lymphoma. Time point noted: cycle 4 day 1 (C4D1), after 6 weeks of nivolumab. There was relapse after autologous stem cell transplantation in every patient, and there was variation in brentuximab vedotin exposure. Produced via immunoSEQ multiplex PCR; TCRdb's table is partial and in-frame only. The data show over 80,000 clones, over 75% seen once. The input for sequencing was peripheral blood mononuclear cells (PBMCs), taken before the fourth cycle of nivolumab. Receptor source: a human donor with classical Hodgkin lymphoma.

The V call is TRBV7-9, the J call TRBJ2-7, with D possibly being TRBD1 (5 bases). Trimming removed 4 bases from V and 0 bases from J, with 10 bases in between. This CDR3 has 14 residues. CDR1 is SEHNR and CDR2 is FQNEAQ in the germline V gene (reference sequence). Here the CDR3 reads CASSSSQGSYEQYF. The CDR3 DNA reads TGTGCCAGCAGCTCTAGTCAGGGCTCCTACGAGCAGTACTTC.

This clone showed up just a few times. The chain carries TRBV10-3 and TRBJ2-3, with TRBD1 matching over 11 bases. The V and J ends lost 2 bases and 5 bases, in that order; junction bases with no gene match: 3. Germline V gives CDR1 ENHRY, CDR2 SYGVKD. This CDR3 contains 15 residues. The CDR3 protein is CAISELGQGGDTQYF. The CDR3 coding sequence is TGTGCCATCAGTGAGCTGGGACAGGGGGGAGATACGCAGTATTTT.

The V gene is TRBV11-1, the J gene TRBJ2-7; 8 positions match TRBD2. Germline-derived CDR1 and CDR2 are SGHAT and FQDESV (reference sequence). V trimming: 3 bases; J trimming: 3 bases; junction bases outside the gene matches: 7. There are 15 residues in the CDR3. The CDR3, as DNA: TGTGCCAGCAGCTTGATTAGCGGGACGCACTACGAGCAGTACTTC. This codes for CASSLISGTHYEQYF.

The rearrangement uses TRBV15 and TRBJ1-4, with TRBD1 matching 8 bases. Germline V gene lookup returns CDR1 LNHNV and CDR2 YYDKDF (reference sequence). The ends lost 5 bases at V and 8 bases at J; junction bases unmatched: 10. This CDR3 region has 15 residues. The CDR3 coding sequence is TGTGCCACCAGCCCTCGGACAGGGTTAGGAGAAAAACTGTTTTTT. Translation gives CATSPRTGLGEKLFF.

This sequence joins TRBV2 and TRBJ1-5, with 10 positions matching TRBD1. Germline V gives CDR1 SNHLY, CDR2 FYNNEI. The CDR3 sequence is 13 residues long. Germline trimming cut 6 bases from V and 6 bases from J; bases unmatched to any gene: 2. The CDR3 sequence is CASRGQGPQPQHF. The CDR3 nucleotides read TGTGCCAGCAGGGGACAGGGGCCTCAGCCCCAGCATTTT.

The genes are TRBV25-1 and TRBJ2-5; D assignment may be TRBD1 or TRBD2 (5 bases each). Germline V gene sequence: CDR1 MGHDK, CDR2 SYGVNS. V was cut by 8 bases and J by 5 bases, with 12 bases left in between. The CDR3 totals 12 residues. The CDR3 loop is CASGGVLETQYF. For the CDR3, the DNA is TGTGCCAGCGGGGGAGTCTTGGAGACCCAGTACTTC.

This clone was counted only a few times. The rearrangement links TRBV20-1 to TRBJ2-3; D remains ambiguous. The CDR3 totals 11 residues. V lost 5 bases and J lost 6, with 9 bases in between. Germline CDR1 and CDR2: DFQATT and SNEGSKA (reference sequence). The CDR3 spells CSAPRLDTQYF. The CDR3 DNA reads as TGCAGTGCTCCGCGTCTGGATACGCAGTATTTT.

This chain links TRBV4-3 with TRBJ2-2, with 9 bases that match TRBD2. The CDR3 covers 17 residues. After removal of 1 base from V and 4 bases from J, the junction contained 7 bases not matched to a gene. Germline assignment: CDR1 LGHNA and CDR2 YSLEER. The CDR3 loop reads CASSQGRGGRPTGELFF. Written as DNA, the CDR3 is TGCGCCAGCAGCCAAGGGCGGGGGGGCAGGCCCACCGGGGAGCTGTTTTTT.

The DNA of the CDR3 is TGTGCCAGCAGCCGAACAGCCGCGGGGTCCTACGAGCAGTACTTC. Protein sequence: CASSRTAAGSYEQYF. The chain joins TRBV6-5 to TRBJ2-7, with D possibly being TRBD2 (6 bases). From germline, CDR1 is MNHEY and CDR2 SVGAGI. V lost 6 bases, J lost 1 base, and 16 bases lay in between. This CDR3 contains 15 residues.

The CDR3 protein is CASNSGTGLYEQYF. The CDR3 DNA is TGTGCCAGCAACTCCGGGACAGGTCTCTACGAGCAGTACTTC. This sequence joins TRBV28 and TRBJ2-7, with TRBD1 matching 8 bases. Losses at the gene ends were 7 bases for V and 3 bases for J; bases not matched to a gene: 8. The CDR3 sequence is 14 residues long. From germline, CDR1 is MDHEN and CDR2 SYDVKM.

V is TRBV9 and J is TRBJ1-1; possible D gene TRBD1, 5 bases. This CDR3 contains 14 residues. V dropped 3 bases and J dropped 6 bases, with 15 bases sitting between them. CDR1 and CDR2 (germline): SGDLS, YYNGEE. The CDR3, as DNA: TGTGCCAGCAGCGCAATGTCGCAGGGTCCTGAAGCTTTCTTT. Amino acid sequence: CASSAMSQGPEAFF.

J is TRBJ2-2 and V is TRBV9; 11 bases fit TRBD2. This CDR3 is built from 15 residues. Germline lookup yields CDR1 SGDLS and CDR2 YYNGEE. The J segment lost 5 bases and the V segment lost 4 bases, leaving 4 bases of the junction unmatched. The CDR3 coding sequence is TGTGCCAGCAGCCCTAGCGGGGGGTTAACCGGGGAGCTGTTTTTT. It is translated as CASSPSGGLTGELFF. The variable domain in full, with the rest retrieved from reference TRBV9 and TRBJ2-2, is DSGVTQTPKHLITATGQRVTLRCSPRSGDLSVYWYQQSLDQGLQFLIQYYNGEERAKGNILERFSAQQFPDLHSELNLSSLELGDSALYFCASSPSGGLTGELFFGEGSRLTVL.

V usage is TRBV7-9 and J usage is TRBJ1-2, with D possibly being TRBD1 (5 bases). CDR1 is SEHNR, CDR2 FQNEAQ, per germline (reference sequence). This CDR3 has 15 residues. The V end lost 5 bases, the J end lost 2 bases, and 15 bases lay between the germline ends. The CDR3 sequence is CASSLGRGENYGYTF. The DNA for the CDR3 is TGTGCCAGCAGCCTAGGACGAGGGGAAAACTATGGCTACACCTTC.

The V call is TRBV19, the J call TRBJ1-2; unclear D gene. Trimming cost V 9 bases and J 6 bases, with 11 bases left between them. The CDR3 has 11 amino acids. CDR1 and CDR2 (germline): LNHDA, SQIVND (reference sequence). In nucleotides, the CDR3 is TGTGCCAGCCATGGGGATGATGGCTACACCTTC. Protein product: CASHGDDGYTF.

The chain joins TRBV6-6 to TRBJ1-5, with D maybe TRBD1 (5 bases). The CDR3 runs to 15 residues. Germline V lookup: CDR1 MNHNY, CDR2 SVGAGI (reference sequence). V was clipped by 5 bases and J by 4 bases, with 15 bases between them. In DNA form, the CDR3 reads TGTGCCAGCAGTACAGGCGGGTCGGGAAATCAGCCCCAGCATTTT. It encodes CASSTGGSGNQPQHF.

V usage is TRBV28 and J usage is TRBJ2-1; 16 bases are shared with TRBD2. Germline V lookup: CDR1 MDHEN, CDR2 SYDVKM. The CDR3 is 20 residues long. V lost 5 bases to trimming and J lost 11 bases; unmatched junction nucleotides: 21. The CDR3 is CASSPSPGTSGRGRGPQQFF. CDR3 in DNA: TGTGCCAGCAGTCCCTCTCCCGGGACTAGCGGGAGGGGCCGCGGCCCACAGCAGTTCTTC.

The chain employs TRBV19 and TRBJ1-4, with 10 bases aligning to TRBD1. After removal of 3 bases from V and 8 bases from J, the junction contained 3 bases not matched to a gene. The CDR3 is made up of 14 amino acids. Germline lookup yields CDR1 LNHDA and CDR2 SQIVND (reference sequence). CDR3 sequence (DNA): TGTGCCAGTAGTATGGGACAGGGGTGGGAAAAACTGTTTTTT. This sequence encodes CASSMGQGWEKLFF.

This chain connects TRBV9 to TRBJ2-1, with 7 bases matching TRBD2. The CDR3 sequence is 14 residues long. Germline V gene sequence: CDR1 SGDLS, CDR2 YYNGEE. Trimming removed 1 base from V and 9 bases from J; junction bases left unmatched: 7. Here the CDR3 reads CASSVLGEGTEQFF. The CDR3 DNA follows: TGTGCCAGCAGCGTATTGGGGGAGGGGACTGAGCAGTTCTTC.

The chain uses TRBV19 and TRBJ2-5; 8 bases line up with TRBD2. J gave up 1 base and V 5 bases, and 3 bases lay outside the gene matches. Germline V CDR1 and CDR2: LNHDA, SQIVND (reference sequence). There are 14 residues in the CDR3. CDR3 nucleotides: TGTGCCAGTAGTGGGAGCGGGGGCCAAGAGACCCAGTACTTC. Translation gives CASSGSGGQETQYF.

This chain uses TRBV5-1 with TRBJ1-4; D is possibly TRBD1 (6 bases). V was shortened by 2 bases and J by 6 bases, with 14 bases between the two germline ends. The CDR3 has 15 amino acids. Germline assignment: CDR1 SGHRS and CDR2 YFSETQ. CDR3 residues: CASSLLDSSYEKLFF. The DNA of the CDR3 is TGCGCCAGCAGCTTATTGGACAGCTCTTATGAAAAACTGTTTTTT.

The chain carries TRBV7-9 and TRBJ2-1, with TRBD1 matching over 10 bases. Germline loops: CDR1 SEHNR, CDR2 FQNEAQ (reference sequence). This CDR3 comprises 15 residues. V was pared by 3 bases and J by 5 bases, with 4 bases of the junction left unmatched. The CDR3 DNA reads as TGTGCCAGCAGCTTCCGGGACAGGGGCCACAATGAGCAGTTCTTC. Protein sequence: CASSFRDRGHNEQFF.

The rearrangement uses TRBV20-1 and TRBJ2-1; no clear D. This CDR3 spans 11 amino acids. Germline CDR1 is DFQATT and CDR2 is SNEGSKA (reference sequence). V was clipped by 6 bases and J by 4 bases, with 7 bases between them. The CDR3 DNA is TGCAGTGCCCCACTGTACAATGAGCAGTTCTTC. It codes for CSAPLYNEQFF.

The V and J genes are TRBV18 and TRBJ1-4; weak D call: TRBD1 (6 bases). CDR1 and CDR2 from the germline V gene are KGHSH and LQKENI. Trimming left V 2 bases short and J 4 bases short, with 11 bases between. The CDR3 covers 15 residues. CDR3 loop: CASSPGGLDNEKLFF. CDR3 coding DNA: TGTGCCAGCTCACCAGGGGGGCTCGATAATGAAAAACTGTTTTTT.